One and the same sample provided the 21 T cell receptor beta chains below, sequenced in a study of blood T cell repertoires in COVID-19. The method was immunoSEQ multiplex PCR; TCRdb's version includes in-frame clones alone and lacks a portion of them. The data hold some 98,000 clones, with around 80% observed a single time. Sequencing used peripheral blood. The receptors shown here come from a man aged 55 to 70 with acute or convalescent COVID-19.

This clone was picked up one time. V gene TRBV11-1 combines with J gene TRBJ2-7, with TRBD1 identical over 7 bases. J was trimmed by 3 bases and V by 2 bases; bases with no gene match: 4. In germline, CDR1 is SGHAT, CDR2 FQDESV (reference sequence). CDR3 length equals 14 residues. CDR3 bases: TGTGCCAGCAGCTTAACCCGGGACAGCTACGAGCAGTACTTC. This translates into CASSLTRDSYEQYF. Full variable domain (rest looked up from reference TRBV11-1 and TRBJ2-7): EAEVAQSPRYKITEKSQAVAFWCDPISGHATLYWYRQILGQGPELLVQFQDESVVDDSQLPKDRFSAERLKGVDSTLKIQPAELGDSAMYLCASSLTRDSYEQYFGPGTRLTVT.

This chain links TRBV5-4 with TRBJ2-5; tentatively, D is TRBD2 (5 bases). Trimming took 5 bases from V and 1 from J, leaving 9 bases between them. Germline CDR1 and CDR2: SGHNT and YYREEE (reference sequence). This CDR3 spans 13 amino acids. The CDR3 DNA is TGTGCCAGCAGGCCAGGACTCCAAGAGACCCAGTACTTC. Protein product: CASRPGLQETQYF.

The chain is built from TRBV5-5 and TRBJ2-3; D unclear. The V end lost 1 base, the J end lost 0 bases, and 9 bases lay between the germline ends. This CDR3 is 15 amino acids long. Germline lookup yields CDR1 SGHKS and CDR2 YYEKEE (reference sequence). As DNA, the CDR3 is TGTGCCAGCAGCTTGTACGGAGACAGCACAGATACGCAGTATTTT. It codes for CASSLYGDSTDTQYF.

The chain combines TRBV11-2 with TRBJ1-2; TRBD1 matches at 8 bases. V shed 5 bases and J 4 bases; nucleotides not matched to a gene: 12. CDR3 size: 16 residues. CDR1 and CDR2 (germline): SGHAT, FQNNGV. In DNA form, the CDR3 reads TGTGCCAGCAGCCAAAACCCTGGACAGGGTTCCTATGGCTACACCTTC. Translated: CASSQNPGQGSYGYTF.

This clone appeared a single time. The V call is TRBV18, the J call TRBJ2-7; 7 bases line up with TRBD1. CDR1 KGHSH and CDR2 LQKENI come from the germline V gene. V shed 2 bases, J shed 5 bases, and the junction held 12 bases outside the gene matches. CDR3 length equals 16 residues. The CDR3 bases are TGTGCCAGCTCACCAAATTTGGCAGGGGGTCGCGACGAGCAGTACTTC. Translation gives CASSPNLAGGRDEQYF.

The chain recombines TRBV24-1 with TRBJ2-6; 7 bases fit TRBD1. From germline, CDR1 is KGHDR and CDR2 SFDVKD. The CDR3 sequence is 16 residues long. Germline trimming cut 3 bases from V and 2 bases from J; bases unmatched to any gene: 3. This CDR3 is CATSDDDRAGANVLTF. The CDR3, as DNA: TGTGCCACCAGTGATGATGACAGGGCTGGGGCCAACGTCCTGACTTTC.

The rearrangement joins TRBV7-8 to TRBJ1-1; 7 positions match TRBD1. CDR1 is SGHVS, CDR2 FQNEAQ, per germline. CDR3 size: 14 residues. J gave up 3 bases and V 2 bases, and 3 bases lay outside the gene matches. The CDR3 is CASSLPGTDTEAFF. The CDR3 nucleotides read TGTGCCAGCAGCTTACCTGGGACAGACACTGAAGCTTTCTTT.

V is TRBV18 and J is TRBJ1-2; perhaps TRBD1 as D (6 bases). This CDR3 has 18 residues. Trimming pared 2 bases from V and 0 bases from J, leaving 19 bases between. Per germline, CDR1 KGHSH and CDR2 LQKENI. The CDR3 sequence is CASSPFVFGRDTNYGYTF. For the CDR3, the DNA is TGTGCCAGCTCACCATTCGTTTTTGGCAGGGACACTAACTATGGCTACACCTTC.

The chain carries TRBV14 and TRBJ1-1, with D unclear. CDR3 size: 17 residues. The germline CDR1 and CDR2 sequences are SGHDN and FVKESK. V lost 1 base and J lost 0, with 15 bases in between. This CDR3 is CASSQVRGVGMNTEAFF. CDR3 bases: TGTGCCAGCAGCCAAGTCCGCGGGGTTGGTATGAACACTGAAGCTTTCTTT.

V gene TRBV18 combines with J gene TRBJ1-1; 7 bases agree with TRBD1. CDR1 is KGHSH, CDR2 LQKENI, per germline. The CDR3 runs to 13 residues. With V trimmed by 6 bases and J by 7 bases, 8 bases remained unmatched. The CDR3 protein is CASSGDSPREAFF. The DNA for the CDR3 is TGTGCCAGCTCGGGGGACAGCCCTCGTGAAGCTTTCTTT.

This clone was observed a single time. The DNA for the CDR3 is TGTGCCAGCAGTTTACCAGCGGGAAACACCGGGGAGCTGTTTTTT. Amino acid sequence: CASSLPAGNTGELFF. The chain joins TRBV28 to TRBJ2-2; the match to TRBD2 covers 7 bases. Germline CDR1 MDHEN, CDR2 SYDVKM. With V trimmed by 2 bases and J by 2 bases, 2 bases remained unmatched. The CDR3 runs to 15 residues.

This chain connects TRBV11-2 to TRBJ2-1; 7 bases are shared with TRBD2. J gave up 8 bases and V 1 base, and 2 bases lay outside the gene matches. This CDR3 region has 13 residues. CDR1 is SGHAT and CDR2 is FQNNGV in the germline V gene. The chain's CDR3 is CASSLGGRDEQFF. The DNA for the CDR3 is TGTGCCAGCAGCTTAGGTGGGAGGGATGAGCAGTTCTTC.

The chain is built from TRBV6-5 and TRBJ2-1; 7 bases fit TRBD2. Trimming took 0 bases from V and 9 from J; bases not matched to a gene: 8. CDR1 and CDR2 from the germline V gene are MNHEY and SVGAGI. This CDR3 is built from 15 residues. The CDR3 is CASSYSVGEGGEQFF. The CDR3 region has the DNA TGTGCCAGCAGTTACTCGGTCGGGGAGGGCGGTGAGCAGTTCTTC.

The rearrangement joins TRBV5-1 to TRBJ1-2, with 10 nucleotides matching TRBD1. V shed 2 bases and J 6 bases; nucleotides not matched to a gene: 4. Germline CDR1 reads SGHRS; CDR2 reads YFSETQ. The CDR3 runs 14 residues. The CDR3 nucleotides are TGCGCCAGCAGCTTCACCGGGACAGGGGATGGCTACACCTTC. The encoded protein is CASSFTGTGDGYTF. The entire variable domain, with the rest obtained from reference TRBV5-1 and TRBJ1-2, is as follows: KAGVTQTPRYLIKTRGQQVTLSCSPISGHRSVSWYQQTPGQGLQFLFEYFSETQRNKGNFPGRFSGRQFSNSRSEMNVSTLELGDSALYLCASSFTGTGDGYTFGSGTRLTVV.

The V gene is TRBV5-1, the J gene TRBJ1-2, with 10 bases identical to TRBD1. The CDR3 totals 14 residues. The ends lost 4 bases at V and 8 bases at J; junction bases unmatched: 8. Germline V lookup: CDR1 SGHRS, CDR2 YFSETQ. DNA for the CDR3: TGCGCCAGCAGCCCCGAGGGACAGGGGATCGGCTACACCTTC. Residues: CASSPEGQGIGYTF.

The J gene is TRBJ1-5, the V gene TRBV2, with no clear D. CDR1 SNHLY and CDR2 FYNNEI come from the germline V gene. V was pared by 9 bases and J by 0 bases, with 6 bases between. The CDR3 is 12 amino acids. The CDR3 here is CASQDSNQPQHF. CDR3 DNA: TGTGCCAGTCAGGATAGCAATCAGCCCCAGCATTTT.

This clone was counted only a few times. The rearrangement uses TRBV3-1 (or the pseudogene TRBV3-2) and TRBJ2-3; 8 nucleotides line up with TRBD2. Germline trimming cut 7 bases from V and 2 bases from J; bases unmatched to any gene: 5. Germline V gene data show CDR1 as LGHDT and CDR2 as YNNKEL (reference sequence). The CDR3 contains 14 residues. In DNA, the CDR3 is TGTGCCAGCAACGGCGGGGGGAACACAGATACGCAGTATTTT. Translated, it gives CASNGGGNTDTQYF.

CDR3 protein: CASSIGAGGDYGYTF. CDR3 in DNA: TGTGCCAGTAGTATTGGAGCAGGGGGCGACTATGGCTACACCTTC. The rearrangement joins TRBV19 to TRBJ1-2; 8 nucleotides line up with TRBD1. Germline CDR1 is LNHDA and CDR2 is SQIVND (reference sequence). This CDR3 spans 15 amino acids. With 3 bases clipped from V and 3 bases from J, the junction kept 6 bases outside the gene matches.

The genes are TRBV6-2 or TRBV6-3 and TRBJ2-7; 9 bases are a match to TRBD1. Germline V lookup: CDR1 MNHEY, CDR2 SVGEGT. There are 15 residues in the CDR3. Germline trimming cut 4 bases from V and 1 base from J; bases unmatched to any gene: 5. In DNA, the CDR3 is TGTGCCAGCAGTTCCACCGGGACAGGGTCCTACGAGCAGTACTTC. It codes for CASSSTGTGSYEQYF.

V is TRBV4-3 and J is TRBJ2-7, with TRBD1 as a possible D gene (6 bases). V was cut by 5 bases and J by 1 base, with 12 bases left in between. The V gene's germline CDR1 is LGHNA and CDR2 YSLEER. CDR3 length: 14 amino acids. Written as DNA, the CDR3 is TGCGCCAGCAGCTGGAGACAGGAGTCCTACGAGCAGTACTTC. Translated, it gives CASSWRQESYEQYF.

V gene TRBV28 combines with J gene TRBJ1-2; 7 bases line up with TRBD1. The V gene's germline CDR1 is MDHEN and CDR2 SYDVKM. The CDR3 consists of 16 residues. J lost 1 base, V lost 6 bases, and 11 bases had no gene match. The CDR3 region is CASRSPRQGINYGYTF. In DNA, the CDR3 is TGTGCCAGCAGATCCCCCCGACAGGGAATTAACTATGGCTACACCTTC.